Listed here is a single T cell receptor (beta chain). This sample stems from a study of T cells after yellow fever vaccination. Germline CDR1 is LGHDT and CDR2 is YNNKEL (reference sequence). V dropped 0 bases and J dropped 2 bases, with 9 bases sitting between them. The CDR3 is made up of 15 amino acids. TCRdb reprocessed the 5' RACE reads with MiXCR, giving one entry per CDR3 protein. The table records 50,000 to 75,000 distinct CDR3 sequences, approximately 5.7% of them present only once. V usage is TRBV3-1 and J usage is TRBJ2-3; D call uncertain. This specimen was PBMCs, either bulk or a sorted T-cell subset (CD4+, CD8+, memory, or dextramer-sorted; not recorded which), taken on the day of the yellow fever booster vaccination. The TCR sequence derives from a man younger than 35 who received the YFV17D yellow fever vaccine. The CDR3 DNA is TGTGCCAGCAGCCAAGATCTTGCGGTCACAGATACGCAGTATTTT. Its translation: CASSQDLAVTDTQYF.